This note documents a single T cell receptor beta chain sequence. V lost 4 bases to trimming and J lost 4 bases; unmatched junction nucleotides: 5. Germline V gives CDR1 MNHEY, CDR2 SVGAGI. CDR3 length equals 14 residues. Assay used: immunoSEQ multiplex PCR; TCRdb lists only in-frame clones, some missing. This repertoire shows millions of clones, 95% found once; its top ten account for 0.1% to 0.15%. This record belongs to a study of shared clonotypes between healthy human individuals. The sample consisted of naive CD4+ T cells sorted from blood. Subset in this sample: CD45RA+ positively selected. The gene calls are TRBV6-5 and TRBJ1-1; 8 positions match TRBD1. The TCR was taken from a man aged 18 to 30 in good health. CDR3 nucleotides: TGTGCCAGCAGTTCGCCGACAGGGGCCACTGAAGCTTTCTTT. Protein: CASSSPTGATEAFF.